This T cell receptor (beta chain) was obtained from a study of regulatory T cells in long-lasting Graves disease. V shed 6 bases and J shed 7 bases, with 12 bases lying between them. The CDR3 length is 12 residues. Germline loops: CDR1 PRHDT, CDR2 FYEKMQ (reference sequence). Arm-PCR of CDR3 regions with iRepertoire HTBI primers generated TCR beta libraries. TCRdb recomputed calls from the multiplex PCR reads with MiXCR, one row per CDR3 protein. The table lists approximately 440,000 distinct CDR3 sequences, less than 25% of them singletons. This clonotype has a handful of counts. No antigen is known for it. Time point meaning: persistent/refractory GD, antithyroid drugs over 5 years with positive TRAb. Construction of the TCR library relied on RNA isolated from PBMCs. Findings and caveats of the study: Under persistent disease, TRBV28, TRBJ1-2 and TRBJ2-5 were used preferentially.

This TCR derives from a female donor with Graves disease. The sample consisted of peripheral blood mononuclear cells (PBMCs), taken when the disease was refractory, from a patient treated with antithyroid drugs. The J gene is TRBJ1-2, the V gene TRBV13, with D possibly matching TRBD1 (5 bases). This CDR3 reads CASSRGTAGYTF. CDR3 DNA: TGTGCCAGCAGTCGGGGGACGGCTGGCTACACCTTC.